A single sample gave rise to the 31 T cell receptor beta chains below, sequenced in a study of blood T cell repertoires in COVID-19. Using immunoSEQ multiplex PCR, the repertoire was profiled, and TCRdb retains in-frame clones only, with some absent. The sample lists a few hundred thousand clones; about 90% were seen once. The source material was PBMCs or T cells enriched from blood (not recorded which). All receptors come from a human donor in a cohort exposed to, infected with or recovered from COVID-19 (not recorded which). The donor label of this sample is uncertain.

CDR3 coding DNA: TGTGCCTGGGGGCTGGCGGCCGGGGAGACCCAGTACTTC. Residues: CAWGLAAGETQYF. This sequence joins TRBV30 and TRBJ2-5; D not resolved. Germline V CDR1 and CDR2: GTSNPN, SVGIG (reference sequence). CDR3 length: 13 residues. V shed 5 bases and J shed 5 bases, with 15 bases lying between them.

The V call is TRBV29-1, the J call TRBJ1-5; 10 bases map to TRBD1. With 4 bases clipped from V and 3 bases from J, the junction kept 3 bases outside the gene matches. Germline-derived CDR1 and CDR2 are SQVTM and ANQGSEA. This CDR3 is built from 14 residues. The CDR3 is CSVAGTGDNQPQHF. CDR3 DNA: TGCAGCGTTGCCGGGACAGGGGACAATCAGCCCCAGCATTTT.

In its sample, this clone was seen once. V is TRBV4-1 and J is TRBJ1-5; 10 bases are a match to TRBD1. Germline V gene sequence: CDR1 MGHRA, CDR2 YSYEKL. CDR3 length: 18 amino acids. With 4 bases clipped from V and 6 bases from J, the junction kept 15 bases outside the gene matches. CDR3 protein: CASSRPGQGKGPSQPQHF. The DNA of the CDR3 is TGCGCCAGCAGCCGACCGGGACAGGGGAAGGGACCTTCTCAGCCCCAGCATTTT.

This clone was recorded once. The CDR3 is CASSFRRDRVGQPQHF. The CDR3 DNA follows: TGTGCCAGTAGTTTTCGCCGGGACAGGGTCGGTCAGCCCCAGCATTTT. The V gene is TRBV19, the J gene TRBJ1-5; 9 nucleotides line up with TRBD1. Unmatched junction bases numbered 11, after V lost 5 bases and J lost 6 bases. The CDR3 sequence is 16 residues long. In germline, CDR1 is LNHDA, CDR2 SQIVND (reference sequence).

As DNA, the CDR3 is TGTGCCAGCAGCGGTCGTGGAGACGAGCAGTACTTC. It codes for CASSGRGDEQYF. V usage is TRBV11-2 and J usage is TRBJ2-7; D is unclear. Germline V gene sequence: CDR1 SGHAT, CDR2 FQNNGV. The CDR3 sequence is 12 residues long. Trimming stripped 5 bases from V and 5 bases from J, with 10 bases between.

The chain employs TRBV5-4 and TRBJ2-7; 11 nucleotides match TRBD2. The CDR3 runs to 15 residues. V trimming: 4 bases; J trimming: 2 bases; junction bases outside the gene matches: 5. CDR1 and CDR2 from the germline V gene are SGHNT and YYREEE (reference sequence). As DNA, the CDR3 is TGTGCCAGCAGCCCGACTAGCGGGGCAGCCTACGAGCAGTACTTC. This translates into CASSPTSGAAYEQYF.

The genes are TRBV30 and TRBJ2-7; TRBD1 might be the D (6 bases). Trimming shortened V by 7 bases and J by 2 bases, and 15 bases separated the two germline ends. CDR3 size: 13 residues. Germline V gives CDR1 GTSNPN, CDR2 SVGIG (reference sequence). The CDR3 sequence: CAYQTGFPYEQYF. The DNA for the CDR3 is TGTGCCTACCAAACAGGGTTTCCCTACGAGCAGTACTTC.

V is TRBV18 and J is TRBJ2-5; D gene uncertain. Trimming pared 5 bases from V and 4 bases from J, leaving 17 bases between. This CDR3 region has 15 residues. CDR1 and CDR2 from the germline V gene are KGHSH and LQKENI. CDR3 amino acids: CASSALGRIGETQYF. The CDR3 region has the DNA TGTGCCAGCTCAGCCCTGGGCAGAATCGGAGAGACCCAGTACTTC.

The rearrangement joins TRBV6-5 to TRBJ2-4; 8 bases align to TRBD1. There are 14 residues in the CDR3. Germline CDR1 MNHEY, CDR2 SVGAGI. V lost 6 bases, J lost 5 bases, and 6 bases stayed unmatched. DNA of the CDR3: TGTGCCAGCAGCCCCGACAGGGGACAAAACATTCAGTACTTC. Its translation: CASSPDRGQNIQYF.

The gene calls are TRBV7-9 and TRBJ2-7, with a weak D call TRBD2 (5 bases). The CDR3 is 13 residues long. V gave up 5 bases and J gave up 3 bases, with 11 bases separating them. Per the germline V gene, CDR1 is SEHNR and CDR2 is FQNEAQ (reference sequence). CDR3 in DNA: TGTGCCAGCAGCCTCGGACGGGACTACGAGCAGTACTTC. It specifies CASSLGRDYEQYF.

The gene calls are TRBV28 and TRBJ1-5; D is unresolved. Germline V lookup: CDR1 MDHEN, CDR2 SYDVKM. The CDR3 sequence is 13 residues long. V lost 6 bases to trimming and J lost 9 bases, with 15 bases between them. The CDR3 spells CASSPRVSSPQHF. The CDR3 DNA sequence: TGTGCCAGCAGCCCACGGGTATCATCGCCCCAGCATTTT.

Here the CDR3 DNA reads TGTGCCAGCAGCTCGCGGACAGGGTACTATGGCTACACCTTC. This translates into CASSSRTGYYGYTF. The chain joins TRBV5-6 to TRBJ1-2, with 8 bases aligning to TRBD1. The CDR3 extends over 14 amino acids. Trimming removed 3 bases from V and 3 bases from J; junction bases left unmatched: 4. Germline V lookup: CDR1 SGHDT, CDR2 YYEEEE. Full variable domain (rest looked up from reference TRBV5-6 and TRBJ1-2): DAGVTQSPTHLIKTRGQQVTLRCSPKSGHDTVSWYQQALGQGPQFIFQYYEEEERQRGNFPDRFSGHQFPNYSSELNVNALLLGDSALYLCASSSRTGYYGYTFGSGTRLTVV.

The chain has TRBV6-2 or TRBV6-3 and TRBJ2-7; 10 positions agree with TRBD2. The CDR3 consists of 14 residues. Germline V gene lookup returns CDR1 MNHEY and CDR2 SVGEGT. With 4 bases clipped from V and 2 bases from J, the junction kept 2 bases outside the gene matches. CDR3 sequence reads: CASSSGTSAYEQYF. CDR3 coding DNA: TGTGCCAGCAGTTCCGGGACTAGCGCCTACGAGCAGTACTTC.

The CDR3: CASSIRTGITYEQYF. CDR3 coding DNA: TGTGCCAGCAGCATTCGTACAGGGATAACCTACGAGCAGTACTTC. The chain couples TRBV27 to TRBJ2-7; tentatively, D is TRBD1 (6 bases). The V gene's germline CDR1 is MNHEY and CDR2 SMNVEV (reference sequence). CDR3 length: 15 amino acids. V was pared by 6 bases and J by 2 bases, with 17 bases between.

The V and J genes are TRBV2 and TRBJ2-7; D is undetermined. Germline V lookup: CDR1 SNHLY, CDR2 FYNNEI. The CDR3 is made up of 15 amino acids. The V end was cut by 8 bases, the J end by 0 bases, with 17 bases between. CDR3 sequence (DNA): TGTGCCAGCTCCCCGCAAGAACTAAGCTCCTACGAGCAGTACTTC. Protein sequence: CASSPQELSSYEQYF. The full variable domain, with the rest looked up from reference TRBV2 and TRBJ2-7, is EPEVTQTPSHQVTQMGQEVILRCVPISNHLYFYWYRQILGQKVEFLVSFYNNEISEKSEIFDDQFSVERPDGSNFTLKIRSTKLEDSAMYFCASSPQELSSYEQYFGPGTRLTVT.

The CDR3 loop is CAISRQGNNYGYTF. The CDR3, as DNA: TGTGCCATCAGTAGACAGGGTAATAACTATGGCTACACCTTC. The chain is built from TRBV10-3 and TRBJ1-2, with TRBD1 identical over 7 bases. The CDR3 consists of 14 residues. Trimming removed 5 bases from V and 1 base from J; junction bases left unmatched: 4. Per the germline V gene, CDR1 is ENHRY and CDR2 is SYGVKD.

The chain has TRBV4-1 and TRBJ1-2; tentatively, D is TRBD1 (5 bases). Per germline, CDR1 MGHRA and CDR2 YSYEKL. Trimming pared 0 bases from V and 3 bases from J, leaving 17 bases between. The CDR3 contains 17 residues. The CDR3 DNA is TGCGCCAGCAGCCAAGATAAGGGAGGGGCGCAGGACTATGGCTACACCTTC. It encodes CASSQDKGGAQDYGYTF.

Comments on this clone: A read error may produce the germline difference seen at one junction end. CDR3 nucleotide sequence: TGTGCCAGCAGGGAAGAACTAACAGGGTTGGCTGAAGCTTTCTTT. The encoded protein is CASREELTGLAEAFF. The chain has TRBV2 and TRBJ1-1; D is perhaps TRBD1 (6 bases). This CDR3 region has 15 residues. Germline V lookup: CDR1 SNHLY, CDR2 FYNNEI.

This rearrangement joins TRBV12-5 to TRBJ1-5; no definite D call. The V gene's germline CDR1 is LGHNT and CDR2 FRNRAP. V was trimmed by 5 bases and J by 2 bases, leaving 13 bases between them. CDR3 length equals 15 residues. The DNA for the CDR3 is TGTGCTAGTGGTCCCCCCAGAGGTGGCAATCAGCCCCAGCATTTT. Encoded protein: CASGPPRGGNQPQHF.

The chain uses TRBV7-3 and TRBJ2-2; no definite D call. The germline CDR1 and CDR2 sequences are SGHTA and FQGTGA. The CDR3 has 14 amino acids. Trimming left V 1 base short and J 0 bases short, with 3 bases between. Written as DNA, the CDR3 is TGTGCCAGCAGCTTAATAGCGAACACCGGGGAGCTGTTTTTT. Translated, it gives CASSLIANTGELFF.

The chain carries TRBV4-1 and TRBJ2-5; possibly TRBD2 for D (5 bases). CDR3 length: 16 residues. Trimming took 1 base from V and 5 from J, leaving 17 bases between them. The germline V gene encodes CDR1 MGHRA and CDR2 YSYEKL. The CDR3 bases are TGCGCCAGCAGCCAAGCCCAACCGAGTCGGGGTGAGACCCAGTACTTC. Translating gives CASSQAQPSRGETQYF.

The V gene is TRBV9, the J gene TRBJ1-5; 9 nucleotides align to TRBD1. Germline-derived CDR1 and CDR2 are SGDLS and YYNGEE. CDR3 length equals 15 residues. Losses at the gene ends were 3 bases for V and 5 bases for J; bases not matched to a gene: 6. As DNA, the CDR3 is TGTGCCAGCAGCGCCTCGACAGGGGGGTATCAGCCCCAGCATTTT. This gives the protein CASSASTGGYQPQHF.

A single count supports this clone. The chain couples TRBV4-2 to TRBJ2-1; 9 bases are shared with TRBD2. V shed 2 bases and J 2 bases; nucleotides not matched to a gene: 19. There are 21 residues in the CDR3. CDR1 and CDR2 from the germline V gene are LGHNA and YNFKEQ. The CDR3, as DNA: TGTGCCAGCAGCCAAAACACCTCCCCGGGCTGGCGGGGGGGCGCCTACAATGAGCAGTTCTTC. Amino acid sequence: CASSQNTSPGWRGGAYNEQFF.

The chain links TRBV2 to TRBJ1-2; D might be TRBD1 (5 bases). Trimming removed 7 bases from V and 3 bases from J, with 18 bases in between. The germline V gene encodes CDR1 SNHLY and CDR2 FYNNEI. The CDR3 has 15 amino acids. The CDR3: CASNGQVGGDYGYTF. In DNA, the CDR3 is TGTGCCAGCAACGGGCAGGTTGGGGGGGACTATGGCTACACCTTC. The whole variable domain, filled in from reference TRBV2 and TRBJ1-2, reads EPEVTQTPSHQVTQMGQEVILRCVPISNHLYFYWYRQILGQKVEFLVSFYNNEISEKSEIFDDQFSVERPDGSNFTLKIRSTKLEDSAMYFCASNGQVGGDYGYTFGSGTRLTVV.

This clone was seen once. The chain employs TRBV5-4 and TRBJ1-2; 7 nucleotides line up with TRBD1. With V trimmed by 3 bases and J by 4 bases, 6 bases remained unmatched. CDR3 size: 14 residues. In germline, CDR1 is SGHNT, CDR2 YYREEE (reference sequence). CDR3: CASSSPQGGYGYTF. As DNA, the CDR3 is TGTGCCAGCAGCTCACCTCAGGGGGGCTATGGCTACACCTTC.

The rearrangement uses TRBV4-2 and TRBJ1-1; the D gene is possibly TRBD1 (6 bases). This CDR3 is built from 17 residues. CDR1 is LGHNA and CDR2 is YNFKEQ in the germline V gene. V was cut by 1 base and J by 2 bases, with 17 bases left in between. Here the CDR3 reads CASSQGGTGTRNTEAFF. For the CDR3, the DNA is TGTGCCAGCAGCCAAGGGGGGACCGGGACACGTAACACTGAAGCTTTCTTT.

The chain joins TRBV5-6 to TRBJ1-1; TRBD1 matches at 8 bases. The CDR3 is 14 amino acids. V dropped 3 bases and J dropped 7; count of bases not matched to a gene: 8. Germline V CDR1 and CDR2: SGHDT, YYEEEE. This CDR3 reads CASSWTGLEDEAFF. The CDR3 bases are TGTGCCAGCAGCTGGACAGGGTTGGAGGATGAAGCTTTCTTT.

This clone has just one count. V usage is TRBV24-1 and J usage is TRBJ2-3, with D unresolved. Trimming cost V 1 base and J 3 bases, with 10 bases left between them. The CDR3 totals 15 residues. CDR1 KGHDR and CDR2 SFDVKD come from the germline V gene. CDR3 coding DNA: TGTGCCACCAGTGATTTTATTCTCTATACAGATACGCAGTATTTT. It is translated as CATSDFILYTDTQYF.

The chain has TRBV5-1 and TRBJ2-7; D is perhaps TRBD2 (7 bases). Germline V gene lookup returns CDR1 SGHRS and CDR2 YFSETQ. The CDR3 consists of 15 residues. Trimming removed 1 base from V and 6 bases from J, with 17 bases in between. Here the CDR3 DNA reads TGCGCCAGCAGCTTGTCGGGGGGCCAGTTGGGCGAGCAGTACTTC. It encodes CASSLSGGQLGEQYF.

A note on this clone: One end of the junction does not line up with germline, which may come from a read error. This chain connects TRBV24-1 to TRBJ1-2; 9 positions agree with TRBD1. The CDR3 extends over 13 amino acids. Germline V CDR1 and CDR2: KGHDR, SFDVKD. The CDR3 sequence is CASSTGGDSGYTF. The CDR3 bases are TGTGCCTCCAGTACAGGGGGCGATAGTGGCTACACCTTC.

The sample holds one count of this clone. The chain carries TRBV29-1 and TRBJ1-2; 8 bases are a match to TRBD1. V lost 6 bases to trimming and J lost 8 bases; unmatched junction nucleotides: 11. The CDR3 covers 13 residues. The germline V gene has CDR1 SQVTM and CDR2 ANQGSEA. The CDR3 reads CSVDPGQETGYTF. The CDR3 DNA is TGCAGCGTCGACCCGGGACAGGAGACCGGCTACACCTTC.